These 26 T cell receptor beta chains originate from one sample sequenced in a study of blood T cell repertoires in COVID-19 (dated by TCRdb to the early 2020s). Preparation of the library involved the immunoSEQ multiplex PCR assay. TCRdb obtained this table from immuneACCESS and retained in-frame rearrangements with V and J assigned. These tables miss some clones; where compared with another copy, unresolved V genes account for less than half of the shortfall, and the remainder is unexplained. This sample comprises some 460,000 clones, about 89% of them detected only once. Jointly, the top ten make up about 4.3% of the sample. The material sequenced was peripheral blood. These receptors all stem from a woman between 25 and 40 years old with acute or convalescent COVID-19.

The chain links TRBV5-4 to TRBJ2-3, with TRBD2 matching 9 bases. The CDR3 consists of 16 residues. The junction had 6 bases not matched to a gene; V was cut back by 0 bases and J by 4 bases. Germline CDR1 is SGHNT and CDR2 is YYREEE (reference sequence). The CDR3 nucleotides are TGTGCCAGCAGCTTGGGTCTTGGCGGGGGGGCAGATACGCAGTATTTT. This encodes CASSLGLGGGADTQYF.

The genes are TRBV27 and TRBJ1-2, with 9 bases aligning to TRBD1. J lost 7 bases, V lost 6 bases, and 9 bases had no gene match. This CDR3 has 14 residues. CDR1 MNHEY and CDR2 SMNVEV come from the germline V gene (reference sequence). The CDR3 nucleotides read TGTGCCAGCAGAAGAACAGGGGGCGTAGGTGGCTACACCTTC. This gives the protein CASRRTGGVGGYTF.

This rearrangement joins TRBV27 to TRBJ1-5, with D perhaps TRBD1 (6 bases). There are 15 residues in the CDR3. V lost 11 bases to trimming and J lost 3 bases, with 20 bases between them. The germline V gene has CDR1 MNHEY and CDR2 SMNVEV (reference sequence). CDR3 residues: CASQDRTALNQPQHF. The CDR3 DNA reads as TGTGCCTCTCAAGACCGGACAGCACTCAATCAGCCCCAGCATTTT.

V and J are TRBV10-3 and TRBJ2-1, with TRBD1 matching over 9 bases. The CDR3 has 15 amino acids. Germline CDR1 is ENHRY and CDR2 is SYGVKD. V was pared by 4 bases and J by 7 bases, with 8 bases of the junction left unmatched. CDR3 region: CAISVEGQGKNEQFF. The DNA for the CDR3 is TGTGCCATCAGTGTAGAAGGACAGGGGAAGAATGAGCAGTTCTTC.

The chain is built from TRBV4-1 and TRBJ1-5; perhaps TRBD1 as D (6 bases). Germline CDR1 is MGHRA and CDR2 is YSYEKL. The V end lost 4 bases, the J end lost 8 bases, and 15 bases lay between the germline ends. CDR3 length: 14 residues. The CDR3 nucleotides read TGCGCCAGCAGCCGCACAGGGTTTTGGGAGCCCCAGCATTTT. Amino acid sequence: CASSRTGFWEPQHF.

This clone was observed once. This chain connects TRBV2 to TRBJ1-2, with 7 bases aligning to TRBD1. J was trimmed by 4 bases and V by 7 bases; bases with no gene match: 6. CDR3 size: 13 residues. CDR1 and CDR2 (germline): SNHLY, FYNNEI. DNA of the CDR3: TGTGCCAGCATGGGGGACAGCAGCTATGGCTACACCTTC. Translated, it gives CASMGDSSYGYTF. Supplemented by reference TRBV2 and TRBJ1-2, the full variable domain reads EPEVTQTPSHQVTQMGQEVILRCVPISNHLYFYWYRQILGQKVEFLVSFYNNEISEKSEIFDDQFSVERPDGSNFTLKIRSTKLEDSAMYFCASMGDSSYGYTFGSGTRLTVV.

V usage is TRBV15 and J usage is TRBJ1-3; perhaps TRBD1 as D (5 bases). V dropped 4 bases and J dropped 2 bases, with 15 bases sitting between them. CDR1 and CDR2 (germline): LNHNV, YYDKDF (reference sequence). The CDR3 is made up of 16 amino acids. CDR3 bases: TGTGCCACCAGCATACGATCAGGGACTGCTGGAAACACCATATATTTT. This encodes CATSIRSGTAGNTIYF.

The V gene is TRBV3-1 (or the pseudogene TRBV3-2), the J gene TRBJ2-1; tentative D call: TRBD2 (6 bases). Trimming took 10 bases from V and 4 from J, leaving 14 bases between them. Germline lookup yields CDR1 LGHDT and CDR2 YNNKEL (reference sequence). The CDR3 consists of 13 residues. Here the CDR3 DNA reads TGTGCCACGGAGGGGCTTAAGTACAATGAGCAGTTCTTC. Encoded protein: CATEGLKYNEQFF.

The V call is TRBV18, the J call TRBJ1-1; the D gene is possibly TRBD1 (6 bases). The CDR3 consists of 15 residues. Germline assignment: CDR1 KGHSH and CDR2 LQKENI. Trimming left V 0 bases short and J 3 bases short, with 11 bases between. CDR3 DNA: TGTGCCAGCTCACCACCTCAGGGGTGGGACACTGAAGCTTTCTTT. As protein: CASSPPQGWDTEAFF.

The J gene is TRBJ2-3, the V gene TRBV20-1; maybe TRBD2 (6 bases). V was cut by 4 bases and J by 8 bases, with 10 bases left in between. CDR1 and CDR2 from the germline V gene are DFQATT and SNEGSKA (reference sequence). The CDR3 sequence is 11 residues long. As DNA, the CDR3 is TGCAGTGCTAAAAAGGAGGGTACGCAGTATTTT. Translated, it gives CSAKKEGTQYF.

The chain carries TRBV29-1 and TRBJ1-1, with D tentatively TRBD1 (5 bases). The CDR3 length is 15 residues. Trimming removed 5 bases at V and 4 bases at J, with 20 bases between. The germline V gene encodes CDR1 SQVTM and CDR2 ANQGSEA. This chain's CDR3 is CSVSNGGWGVTEAFF. CDR3 nucleotides: TGCAGCGTTTCCAATGGTGGGTGGGGGGTCACTGAAGCTTTCTTT.

The chain recombines TRBV18 with TRBJ2-1; 14 bases agree with TRBD2. Germline CDR1 KGHSH, CDR2 LQKENI. J was trimmed by 1 base and V by 3 bases; bases with no gene match: 8. The CDR3 is 19 amino acids. DNA for the CDR3: TGTGCCAGCTCACCCCCGACTAGCGGGGGGGCTGGGTCCTACAATGAGCAGTTCTTC. Amino acids: CASSPPTSGGAGSYNEQFF.

The chain carries TRBV5-1 and TRBJ1-1, with a tentative D call TRBD1 (5 bases). The CDR3 length is 15 residues. The ends were cut back, 7 bases at V and 5 bases at J, with 21 bases in the middle. Looked up from germline, CDR1 is SGHRS and CDR2 is YFSETQ. The CDR3, as DNA: TGCGCCAGCCCCGGATCGAAGGTGGGGGGTACTGAAGCTTTCTTT. It codes for CASPGSKVGGTEAFF.

V gene TRBV3-1 (or the pseudogene TRBV3-2) combines with J gene TRBJ2-7, with 12 bases aligning to TRBD2. The V segment lost 2 bases and the J segment 0 bases; nucleotides outside the gene matches: 11. The germline V gene has CDR1 LGHDT and CDR2 YNNKEL (reference sequence). CDR3 length: 19 amino acids. The chain's CDR3 is CASSQTFGLAGSFSYEQYF. In DNA form, the CDR3 reads TGTGCCAGCAGCCAAACATTCGGACTAGCGGGATCGTTCTCCTACGAGCAGTACTTC.

This chain joins TRBV19 and TRBJ2-4; D call uncertain. Trimming pared 5 bases from V and 5 bases from J, leaving 13 bases between. The CDR3 is made up of 14 amino acids. Germline CDR1 LNHDA, CDR2 SQIVND (reference sequence). As DNA, the CDR3 is TGTGCCAGTAGTCCCGACTCTAACCAAAACATTCAGTACTTC. This sequence encodes CASSPDSNQNIQYF.

The chain recombines TRBV7-9 with TRBJ1-1; D may be TRBD1 (5 bases). Trimming removed 7 bases at V and 5 bases at J, with 14 bases between. The CDR3 loop spans 13 amino acids. CDR1 is SEHNR, CDR2 FQNEAQ, per germline (reference sequence). CDR3 amino acids: CASTLGERTEAFF. The CDR3 bases are TGTGCCAGCACCCTAGGGGAACGAACTGAAGCTTTCTTT.

This clone was seen once. The rearrangement joins TRBV5-6 to TRBJ2-5; 8 nucleotides agree with TRBD2. Germline CDR1 is SGHDT and CDR2 is YYEEEE. V lost 4 bases and J lost 1; bases outside the gene matches: 12. The CDR3 covers 17 residues. This chain's CDR3 is CASSPRRSRGGQETQYF. The CDR3 DNA follows: TGTGCCAGCAGCCCAAGACGGAGCCGGGGGGGCCAAGAGACCCAGTACTTC.

The chain combines TRBV18 with TRBJ1-5, with D uncertain. CDR3 length: 12 amino acids. V shed 2 bases and J shed 5 bases, with 4 bases lying between them. Germline CDR1 KGHSH, CDR2 LQKENI. CDR3 DNA: TGTGCCAGCTCACCAGGAGATCAGCCCCAGCATTTT. Its translation: CASSPGDQPQHF. Drawing the rest from reference TRBV18 and TRBJ1-5, the complete variable domain is NAGVMQNPRHLVRRRGQEARLRCSPMKGHSHVYWYRQLPEEGLKFMVYLQKENIIDESGMPKERFSAEFPKEGPSILRIQQVVRGDSAAYFCASSPGDQPQHFGDGTRLSIL.

V usage is TRBV18 and J usage is TRBJ2-2, with D hard to call. The V end was cut by 3 bases, the J end by 3 bases, with 11 bases between. Germline loops: CDR1 KGHSH, CDR2 LQKENI. The CDR3 loop spans 15 amino acids. CDR3 sequence: CASSPTGPHTGELFF. CDR3 DNA: TGTGCCAGCTCACCCACGGGTCCCCACACCGGGGAGCTGTTTTTT. The entire variable domain, with the rest obtained from reference TRBV18 and TRBJ2-2, is as follows: NAGVMQNPRHLVRRRGQEARLRCSPMKGHSHVYWYRQLPEEGLKFMVYLQKENIIDESGMPKERFSAEFPKEGPSILRIQQVVRGDSAAYFCASSPTGPHTGELFFGEGSRLTVL.

V usage is TRBV14 and J usage is TRBJ1-4, with 7 bases that match TRBD1. This CDR3 has 12 residues. Losses at the gene ends were 4 bases for V and 8 bases for J; bases not matched to a gene: 1. Germline CDR1 reads SGHDN; CDR2 reads FVKESK. In DNA form, the CDR3 reads TGTGCCAGCAGCCGAGGGGGCGAAAAACTGTTTTTT. Amino acid sequence: CASSRGGEKLFF.

The genes are TRBV6-5 and TRBJ2-2; a weak D match, TRBD1 (5 bases). This CDR3 comprises 15 residues. The ends were cut back, 3 bases at V and 2 bases at J, with 10 bases in the middle. Germline V gene sequence: CDR1 MNHEY, CDR2 SVGAGI. The CDR3 is CASSYARDNTGELFF. CDR3 sequence (DNA): TGTGCCAGCAGTTATGCCAGGGATAACACCGGGGAGCTGTTTTTT.

The genes are TRBV24-1 and TRBJ2-5; D may be TRBD1 (6 bases). Germline CDR1 is KGHDR and CDR2 is SFDVKD. Trimming left V 4 bases short and J 5 bases short, with 19 bases between. The CDR3 is 16 residues long. CDR3 region: CATSDPRLGARETQYF. CDR3 bases: TGTGCCACCAGTGACCCCAGACTGGGGGCTCGGGAGACCCAGTACTTC.

This chain joins TRBV14 and TRBJ2-5; no clear D. The CDR3 covers 13 residues. The V gene's germline CDR1 is SGHDN and CDR2 FVKESK. Trimming took 0 bases from V and 4 from J, leaving 6 bases between them. DNA for the CDR3: TGTGCCAGCAGCCAAGATCACGGAGAGACCCAGTACTTC. Its translation is CASSQDHGETQYF. The full variable domain, in which reference TRBV14 and TRBJ2-5 provide the parts outside the CDR3, is EAGVTQFPSHSVIEKGQTVTLRCDPISGHDNLYWYRRVMGKEIKFLLHFVKESKQDESGMPNNRFLAERTGGTYSTLKVQPAELEDSGVYFCASSQDHGETQYFGPGTRLLVL.

The chain links TRBV12-3 or TRBV12-4 to TRBJ1-2; maybe TRBD1 (5 bases). V gave up 6 bases and J gave up 4 bases, with 12 bases separating them. There are 13 residues in the CDR3. The CDR3 reads CASSDSFSYGYTF. As DNA, the CDR3 is TGTGCCAGCAGCGACAGCTTCTCCTATGGCTACACCTTC.

This clone was detected a few times. The chain couples TRBV6-6 to TRBJ2-3, with D tentatively TRBD1 (6 bases). This CDR3 region has 15 residues. Trimming removed 3 bases at V and 1 base at J, with 11 bases between. Germline CDR1 MNHNY, CDR2 SVGAGI (reference sequence). The CDR3 coding sequence is TGTGCCAGCAGTTATATACAGGGTGGCACAGATACGCAGTATTTT. It translates to CASSYIQGGTDTQYF.

The CDR3 loop reads CATSRGTVDNEKLFF. The CDR3 DNA reads as TGTGCCACCAGCAGAGGGACTGTCGATAATGAAAAACTGTTTTTT. The chain is built from TRBV15 and TRBJ1-4; D is uncertain. Germline values: CDR1 LNHNV, CDR2 YYDKDF (reference sequence). Between the trimmed V and J ends, which lost 1 base and 4 bases, there was a span of 10 bases. The CDR3 spans 15 residues. Full variable domain (missing parts from reference TRBV15 and TRBJ1-4): DAMVIQNPRYQVTQFGKPVTLSCSQTLNHNVMYWYQQKSSQAPKLLFHYYDKDFNNEADTPDNFQSRRPNTSFCFLDIRSPGLGDTAMYLCATSRGTVDNEKLFFGSGTQLSVL.